These T cell receptor beta chains were read from a single sample in a study of T cells in Graves' hyperthyroidism and ophthalmopathy. TCRdb re-analysed the multiplex PCR reads in MiXCR, keeping a single row per CDR3 protein. The sample lists about 500,000 distinct CDR3 sequences; 17% were seen once. The source material was blood. These receptors all come from a woman aged 18 to 35 with Graves' ophthalmopathy. Each CDR3 is given without its conserved first and last residue. D genes are given only for firm matches.

V gene	D gene	CDR3 protein
TRBV6-6	-	ASSYSPGSGTGELF
TRBV3-1	-	ASTRGDRDYT
TRBV9	-	ASSGGRGRLDTEAF
TRBV5-5	-	ASSLVKGASGNTIY
TRBV2	TRBD2	ASSDPLAGVHNEQF
TRBV9	TRBD1	ASSVSDRASSYNEQF
TRBV28	-	ASSLNFLGGASLYNEQF
TRBV28	-	ASSLETLNTEAF
TRBV6-2/TRBV6-3	-	ASSLEPRGEQY
TRBV20-1	TRBD2	SASLGTSGFYEQY
TRBV28	-	ASSFVSGTNEKLF
TRBV19	-	ASSIRPDYGYT
TRBV6-1	-	ASSSGTRRLGTEAF
TRBV20-1	-	SAARGAGTDTQY
TRBV27	TRBD1	ASSDRAAEQY
TRBV28	-	ASHRAPQPQH